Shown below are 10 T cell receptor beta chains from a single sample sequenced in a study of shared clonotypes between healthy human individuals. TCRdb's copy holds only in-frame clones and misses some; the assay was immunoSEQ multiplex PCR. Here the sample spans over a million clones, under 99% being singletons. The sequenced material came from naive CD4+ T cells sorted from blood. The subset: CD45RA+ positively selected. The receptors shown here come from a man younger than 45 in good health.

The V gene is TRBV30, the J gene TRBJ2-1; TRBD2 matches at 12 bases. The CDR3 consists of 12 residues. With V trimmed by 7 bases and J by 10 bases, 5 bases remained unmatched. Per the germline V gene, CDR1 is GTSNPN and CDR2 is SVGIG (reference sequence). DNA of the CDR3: TGTGCCTCGACTAGCGGGAGAGGGGAGCAGTTCTTC. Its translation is CASTSGRGEQFF.

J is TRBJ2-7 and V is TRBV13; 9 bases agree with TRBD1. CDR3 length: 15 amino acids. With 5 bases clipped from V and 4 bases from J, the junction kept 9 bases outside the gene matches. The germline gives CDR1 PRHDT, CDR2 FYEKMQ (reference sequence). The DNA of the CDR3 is TGTGCCAGCAGCCCCCCTGGACAGGGGAGGTACGAGCAGTACTTC. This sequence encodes CASSPPGQGRYEQYF.

The CDR3: CASSLSLGEQFF. The CDR3 DNA reads as TGTGCCAGCAGCCTTTCCCTGGGTGAGCAGTTCTTC. J is TRBJ2-1 and V is TRBV28; D unresolved. This CDR3 region has 12 residues. Germline lookup yields CDR1 MDHEN and CDR2 SYDVKM. Trimming pared 6 bases from V and 9 bases from J, leaving 12 bases between.

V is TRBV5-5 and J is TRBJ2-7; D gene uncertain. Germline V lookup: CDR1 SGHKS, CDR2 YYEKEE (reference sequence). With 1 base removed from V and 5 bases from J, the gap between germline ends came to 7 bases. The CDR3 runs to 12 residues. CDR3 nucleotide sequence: TGTGCCAGCAGCTTGTCAGTCCACGAGCAGTACTTC. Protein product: CASSLSVHEQYF.

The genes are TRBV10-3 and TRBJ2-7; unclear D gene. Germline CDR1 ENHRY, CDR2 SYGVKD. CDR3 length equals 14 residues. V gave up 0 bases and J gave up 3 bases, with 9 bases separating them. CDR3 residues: CAISESNLFYEQYF. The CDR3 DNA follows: TGTGCCATCAGTGAGTCGAACTTGTTCTACGAGCAGTACTTC.

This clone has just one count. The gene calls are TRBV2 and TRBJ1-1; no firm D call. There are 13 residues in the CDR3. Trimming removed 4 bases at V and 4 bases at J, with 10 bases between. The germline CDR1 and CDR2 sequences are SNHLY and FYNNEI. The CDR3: CASSVGLSTEAFF. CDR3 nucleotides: TGTGCCAGCAGTGTAGGCTTATCCACTGAAGCTTTCTTT.

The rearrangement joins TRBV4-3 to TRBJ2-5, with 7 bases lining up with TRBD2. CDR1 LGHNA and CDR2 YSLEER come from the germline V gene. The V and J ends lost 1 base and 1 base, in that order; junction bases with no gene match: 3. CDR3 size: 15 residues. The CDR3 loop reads CASSQVAGLQETQYF. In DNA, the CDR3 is TGCGCCAGCAGCCAAGTAGCGGGCCTCCAAGAGACCCAGTACTTC.

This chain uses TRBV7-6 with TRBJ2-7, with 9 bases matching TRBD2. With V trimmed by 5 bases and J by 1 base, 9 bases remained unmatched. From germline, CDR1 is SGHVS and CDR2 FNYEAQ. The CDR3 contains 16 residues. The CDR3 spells CASSPRRTSVSYEQYF. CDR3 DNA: TGTGCCAGCAGCCCGAGACGGACTAGCGTTTCCTACGAGCAGTACTTC.

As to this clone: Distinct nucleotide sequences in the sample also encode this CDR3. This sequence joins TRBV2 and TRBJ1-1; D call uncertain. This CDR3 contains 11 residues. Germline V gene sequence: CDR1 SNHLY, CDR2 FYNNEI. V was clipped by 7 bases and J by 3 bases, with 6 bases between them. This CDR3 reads CASTGDTEAFF. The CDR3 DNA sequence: TGTGCCAGCACTGGGGACACTGAAGCTTTCTTT.

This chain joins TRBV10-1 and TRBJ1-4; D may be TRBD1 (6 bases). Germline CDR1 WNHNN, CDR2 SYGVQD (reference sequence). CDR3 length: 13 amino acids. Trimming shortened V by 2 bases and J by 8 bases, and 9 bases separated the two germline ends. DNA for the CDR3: TGCGCCAGCAGTGAGACCGGGACAGAAAAACTGTTTTTT. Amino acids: CASSETGTEKLFF.